These T cell receptor beta chains were read from a single sample in a study of human T cells and chemical hapten exposure. TCRdb called the RACE reads again in MiXCR, with one record for every CDR3 protein. This table has about 69,000 distinct CDR3 sequences, approximately 32% appearing once. The material sequenced was whole blood, taken in connection with sensitization to the hapten diphenylcyclopropenone (DPC). These receptors originate from a man aged 35 to 55 with alopecia areata. Some clones in this sample may be carry-over from other donors' samples. CDR3s include the opening cysteine and the closing phenylalanine or tryptophan. Each record gives: D gene, clone size, J gene, V gene, CDR3 protein, CDR3 DNA. A D gene is named only where the DNA matches it firmly. The size entry is marked missing in some rows and otherwise reads once, few, many or a size class.

>TRBD2|-|TRBJ2-6|TRBV11-2
CASSLRLAGASGANVLTF
TGTGCCAGCAGCCTCCGACTAGCGGGGGCTTCTGGGGCCAACGTCCTGACTTTC
>TRBD2|few|TRBJ2-3|TRBV6-1
CASSDGLAGSTDTQYF
TGTGCCAGCAGTGATGGACTAGCGGGAAGCACAGATACGCAGTATTTT
>TRBD1|-|TRBJ1-6|TRBV15
CATSRGTGVSPLHF
TGTGCCACCAGCAGAGGGACAGGGGTTTCACCCCTCCACTTT
>-|-|TRBJ1-1|TRBV20-1
CSARDRRGGGNTEAFF
TGCAGTGCTAGAGATCGTAGGGGCGGGGGGAACACTGAAGCTTTCTTT
>-|many|TRBJ2-1|TRBV6-2/TRBV6-3
CASSYSGATYNEQFF
TGTGCCAGCAGTTACTCAGGGGCCACCTACAATGAGCAGTTCTTC
>-|-|TRBJ2-6|TRBV7-2
CASRVGVAGANVLTF
TGTGCCAGCAGGGTGGGGGTAGCGGGGGCCAACGTCCTGACTTTC
>TRBD1|-|TRBJ1-2|TRBV24-1
CATSDRTGGGYGYTF
TGTGCCACCAGTGACCGGACAGGGGGCGGATATGGCTACACCTTC
>TRBD1|-|TRBJ1-4|TRBV12-3/TRBV12-4
CASSETGQLFF
TGTGCCAGCAGCGAGACAGGGCAACTGTTTTTT
>-|few|TRBJ1-1|TRBV12-3/TRBV12-4
CASSFGYPNTEAFF
TGTGCCAGCAGTTTCGGCTATCCGAACACTGAAGCTTTCTTT
>-|many|TRBJ1-5|TRBV12-3/TRBV12-4
CASSPGGQGGQPQHF
TGTGCCAGCAGCCCCGGGGGGCAGGGAGGACAGCCCCAGCATTTT
>-|-|TRBJ2-1|TRBV28
CASSLFGGGNEQFF
TGTGCCAGCAGTTTATTCGGAGGGGGCAATGAGCAGTTCTTC
>TRBD1|-|TRBJ2-3|TRBV5-4
CASSKDRGSTDTQYF
TGTGCCAGCAGCAAGGACAGGGGAAGCACAGATACGCAGTATTTT
>TRBD1|-|TRBJ2-6|TRBV11-1
CASSLGWDRGSGANVLTF
TGTGCCAGCAGCTTAGGATGGGACAGGGGGTCTGGGGCCAACGTCCTGACTTTC
>TRBD2|-|TRBJ2-7|TRBV6-6
CATTRTTSGYYEQYF
TGTGCCACCACCCGGACGACTAGCGGGTACTACGAGCAGTACTTC
>TRBD1|once|TRBJ2-7|TRBV10-3
CAISESTRRTGSYEQYF
TGTGCCATCAGTGAGTCGACTCGTAGGACAGGCTCCTACGAGCAGTACTTC
>-|-|TRBJ2-2|TRBV7-3
CASSLSLSLGGTGELFF
TGTGCCAGCAGCTTAAGCCTTAGCCTGGGGGGCACCGGGGAGCTGTTTTTT
>-|-|TRBJ1-1|TRBV20-1
CSARANRALNTEAFF
TGCAGTGCTAGAGCTAACAGGGCCCTGAACACTGAAGCTTTCTTT